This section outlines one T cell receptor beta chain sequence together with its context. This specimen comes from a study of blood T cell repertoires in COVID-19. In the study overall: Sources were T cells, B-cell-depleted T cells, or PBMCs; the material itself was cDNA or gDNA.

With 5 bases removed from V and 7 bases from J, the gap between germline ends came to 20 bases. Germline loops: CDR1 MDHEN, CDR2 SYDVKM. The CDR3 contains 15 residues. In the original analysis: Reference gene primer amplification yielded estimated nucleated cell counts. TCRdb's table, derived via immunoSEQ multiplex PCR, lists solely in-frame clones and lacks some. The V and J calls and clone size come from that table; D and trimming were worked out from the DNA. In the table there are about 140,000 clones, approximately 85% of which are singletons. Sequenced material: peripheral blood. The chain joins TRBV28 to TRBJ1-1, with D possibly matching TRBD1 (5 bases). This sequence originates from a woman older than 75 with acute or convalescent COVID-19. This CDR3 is CASSTLGGGRREAFF. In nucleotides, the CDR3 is TGTGCCAGCAGTACCCTTGGGGGAGGGCGGCGTGAAGCTTTCTTT.